A selection of T cell receptor beta chains follows, all from one sample in a study of blood T cells in healthy people across ages. TCRdb used MiXCR to reprocess the 5' RACE reads, holding one entry per CDR3 protein. The table lists some 1,000,000 distinct CDR3 sequences, about 25% of them singletons. These sequences were also reported in another study, on T cells of mothers and their children.

Sequencing was done on a sample of blood. Receptors were obtained from a girl aged 2 to 9 in good health. Each CDR3 is given with its conserved first and last residue. D genes are given only for firm matches. Some rows have no size entry. The others give once, few or many, or a class for an expanded clone.

TRBV3-1	few	TRBD2	TRBJ2-2	CASSQARGGNIGELFF	TGTGCCAGCAGCCAGGCTAGGGGAGGGAATATCGGGGAGCTGTTTTTT
TRBV4-1	.	.	TRBJ1-5	CASSLSGSAADTQHF	TGCGCCAGCAGCCTCAGCGGGAGTGCGGCAGATACGCAGCATTTT
TRBV9	many	TRBD2	TRBJ2-3	CASSVGAGGGDTQYF	TGTGCCAGCAGCGTAGGAGCTGGGGGGGGAGATACGCAGTATTTT
TRBV6-2/TRBV6-3	.	.	TRBJ2-1	CASSYARNEQFF	TGTGCCAGCAGTTACGCCCGCAATGAGCAGTTCTTC
TRBV2	.	.	TRBJ2-3	CASLGGIDTQYF	TGTGCCAGCCTTGGGGGCATTGATACGCAGTATTTT
TRBV7-8	.	.	TRBJ1-2	CASSLVPRALLGDYGYTF	TGTGCCAGCAGCTTAGTTCCCCGGGCCCTCCTAGGTGACTATGGCTACACCTTC
TRBV6-2/TRBV6-3	.	.	TRBJ2-7	CASSYGQGQGLEQYF	TGTGCCAGCAGTTATGGTCAAGGGCAGGGTCTCGAGCAGTACTTC
TRBV15	.	.	TRBJ2-1	CATSRPRGGEGDEQFF	TGTGCCACCAGCAGACCCCGGGGCGGAGAGGGAGATGAGCAGTTCTTC
TRBV6-5	many	.	TRBJ1-2	CASSSTVKDLLGGYTF	TGTGCCAGCAGTTCCACCGTTAAGGACCTCTTGGGGGGCTACACCTTC
TRBV5-1	.	.	TRBJ2-1	CASSRPREPYNEQFF	TGCGCCAGCAGCCGGCCCCGGGAGCCTTACAATGAGCAGTTCTTC
TRBV9	many	.	TRBJ2-7	CASSPGEYEQYF	TGTGCCAGCAGCCCGGGGGAATACGAGCAGTACTTC
TRBV12-3/TRBV12-4	.	TRBD2	TRBJ2-5	CASGLGLGETQYF	TGTGCCAGCGGACTAGGATTAGGAGAGACCCAGTACTTC
TRBV29-1	many	.	TRBJ2-2	CSVEGGARRRTGELFF	TGCAGCGTTGAGGGGGGGGCGAGGCGGCGGACCGGGGAGCTGTTTTTT
TRBV5-6	few	.	TRBJ2-1	CAAGQQWNEQFF	TGTGCCGCCGGGCAGCAGTGGAATGAGCAGTTCTTC
TRBV3-1	.	TRBD1	TRBJ2-7	CASSLGLGTGPYEQYF	TGTGCCAGCAGCCTCGGTCTCGGGACAGGGCCCTACGAGCAGTACTTC
TRBV29-1	.	.	TRBJ2-4	CSVVDSPKNIQYF	TGCAGCGTTGTAGACTCCCCGAAGAACATTCAGTACTTC
TRBV20-1	.	TRBD1	TRBJ2-7	CSARFQGAIQYF	TGCAGTGCTAGGTTTCAGGGGGCCATACAGTACTTC
TRBV5-1	.	.	TRBJ1-1	CASSWIQNTEAFF	TGCGCCAGCAGCTGGATACAGAACACTGAAGCTTTCTTT
TRBV3-1	few	.	TRBJ2-3	CASSQDRVRSIDTQYF	TGTGCCAGCAGCCAAGATCGAGTTCGGTCAATAGATACGCAGTATTTT
TRBV28	.	TRBD1	TRBJ2-2	CASGLGQADTGELFF	TGTGCCAGCGGCTTAGGACAGGCCGACACCGGGGAGCTGTTTTTT
TRBV11-2	.	.	TRBJ2-1	CASSRTGTEQFF	TGTGCCAGCAGCCGTACCGGGACAGAGCAGTTCTTC
TRBV20-1	.	.	TRBJ1-5	CSASAGNHQPQHF	TGCAGTGCTAGCGCAGGGAACCATCAGCCCCAGCATTTT
TRBV15	few	.	TRBJ1-6	CATSPGLEHNSPLHF	TGTGCCACCAGCCCGGGGTTAGAGCATAATTCACCCCTCCACTTT
TRBV6-6	.	TRBD2	TRBJ2-7	CASTLRGTSGYEQYF	TGTGCCAGCACGTTAAGAGGGACTAGCGGGTACGAGCAGTACTTC
TRBV4-3	.	.	TRBJ1-2	CASSQDSGRVWYGYTF	TGCGCCAGCAGCCAAGATTCGGGCAGGGTATGGTATGGCTACACCTTC
TRBV29-1	few	.	TRBJ1-4	CSAVDPSTMGEKLFF	TGCAGCGCCGTTGACCCGAGCACGATGGGGGAAAAACTGTTTTTT
TRBV29-1	.	TRBD1	TRBJ1-1	CSVERTGGNTEAFF	TGCAGCGTTGAACGCACAGGGGGAAACACTGAAGCTTTCTTT
TRBV2	.	.	TRBJ2-7	CASSDMGPFSSYEQYF	TGTGCCAGCAGTGATATGGGTCCGTTTAGCTCCTACGAGCAGTACTTC
TRBV7-2	.	.	TRBJ1-2	CASSLLETINYGYTF	TGTGCCAGCAGCCTCCTAGAGACTATTAACTATGGCTACACCTTC
TRBV7-2	few	.	TRBJ2-4	CASSLEPGIKNIQYF	TGTGCCAGCAGCTTAGAGCCAGGGATTAAAAACATTCAGTACTTC
TRBV5-6	few	.	TRBJ2-5	CASWKGYQETQYF	TGTGCCAGCTGGAAGGGGTACCAAGAGACCCAGTACTTC
TRBV24-1	.	.	TRBJ2-5	CATSDHQGAPEETQYF	TGTGCCACCAGTGACCACCAAGGGGCTCCCGAAGAGACCCAGTACTTC
TRBV24-1	few	TRBD1	TRBJ1-6	CAPHAQGDSPLHF	TGTGCCCCACATGCACAGGGGGATTCACCCCTCCACTTT
TRBV6-5	.	.	TRBJ2-7	CASRNGAYEQYF	TGTGCCAGCAGAAACGGGGCCTACGAGCAGTACTTC
TRBV5-1	.	.	TRBJ2-5	CASSLREVETQYF	TGCGCCAGCAGCTTACGTGAGGTAGAGACCCAGTACTTC
TRBV7-9	few	.	TRBJ2-3	CASSPPDWGDTQYF	TGTGCCAGCAGCCCCCCGGACTGGGGGGATACGCAGTATTTT
TRBV29-1	.	.	TRBJ1-1	CSVPSWQNTEAFF	TGCAGCGTTCCCAGCTGGCAGAACACTGAAGCTTTCTTT
TRBV7-3	.	TRBD2	TRBJ2-3	CASSLTGGSADTQYF	TGTGCCAGCAGCCTCACCGGGGGGTCCGCAGATACGCAGTATTTT
TRBV7-9	.	.	TRBJ2-7	CASGPSPSATYEQYF	TGTGCCAGCGGCCCTTCCCCTAGCGCGACCTACGAGCAGTACTTC
TRBV5-1	few	TRBD1	TRBJ2-7	CASSHRDSAYEQHF	TGCGCCAGCAGCCACCGGGACAGTGCCTACGAGCAGCACTTC
TRBV5-5	.	.	TRBJ2-7	CASSHEYEQYF	TGTGCCAGCAGCCATGAATACGAGCAGTACTTC
TRBV7-9	few	.	TRBJ2-2	CASSLSRANTGELFF	TGTGCCAGCAGCTTATCGAGGGCGAACACCGGGGAGCTGTTTTTT
TRBV4-3	.	TRBD1	TRBJ2-1	CASGQGYNEQFF	TGCGCCAGCGGACAGGGCTACAATGAGCAGTTCTTC
TRBV7-6	few	TRBD1	TRBJ2-7	CASSPPGQGAIEQYF	TGTGCCAGCAGCCCACCGGGACAGGGGGCTATCGAGCAGTACTTC
TRBV29-1	.	.	TRBJ1-1	CSVERAGKLNTEAFF	TGCAGCGTTGAAAGGGCAGGGAAATTGAACACTGAAGCTTTCTTT
TRBV7-8	few	.	TRBJ2-5	CASSLVVSDLFEETQYF	TGTGCCAGCAGCTTAGTGGTATCAGACTTATTCGAAGAGACCCAGTACTTC
TRBV20-1	few	.	TRBJ2-5	CSARIGGETQYF	TGCAGTGCTAGAATCGGGGGAGAGACCCAGTACTTC
TRBV9	.	.	TRBJ2-5	CASSVASRVQETQYF	TGTGCCAGCAGCGTGGCTAGCAGGGTACAAGAGACCCAGTACTTC
TRBV29-1	few	.	TRBJ2-3	CSVEAPTSTDTQYF	TGCAGCGTTGAAGCTCCGACTTCCACAGATACGCAGTATTTT